The 14 T cell receptor beta chains below all came from one sample that was sequenced in a study of blood T cells in healthy people across ages. Primed by a sample-barcoded 5' primer and a J-beta primer mix, a second PCR proceeded for roughly 7 to 11 cycles. MiXCR, run by TCRdb on the 5' RACE reads, gives a single entry per CDR3 protein. The sample has 1.5 million to 2 million distinct CDR3 sequences, 28% seen once. The sequencing sample was made of blood. The receptors stem from a woman aged 30 to 39 in good health.

This clonotype was counted at least ten times. V and J are TRBV12-3 or TRBV12-4 and TRBJ2-7; 11 positions match TRBD1. The CDR3 consists of 16 residues. After removal of 4 bases from V and 5 bases from J, the junction contained 10 bases not matched to a gene. The CDR3 is CASSSRRDRGFDEQYF. The CDR3 bases are TGTGCCAGCAGTTCCCGGAGGGACAGGGGGTTCGACGAGCAGTACTTC.

This clonotype was found a few times. The CDR3 sequence: CATSRRPQGGTQYF. CDR3 DNA: TGTGCCACCAGCAGGCGCCCACAGGGAGGTACGCAGTATTTT. The genes are TRBV15 and TRBJ2-3; the D gene could be TRBD1 or TRBD2 (6 bases each). The V end lost 3 bases, the J end lost 8 bases, and 15 bases lay between the germline ends. CDR1 is LNHNV, CDR2 YYDKDF, per germline (reference sequence). The CDR3 loop spans 14 amino acids.

With regard to this clonotype: At one end the junction does not follow the germline gene, possibly because of a read error. The V call is TRBV27, the J call TRBJ2-2; TRBD2 might be the D (5 bases). CDR1 and CDR2 (germline): MNHEY, SMNVEV (reference sequence). The CDR3 has 16 amino acids. The CDR3 DNA sequence: TGTGCCAGCTGCTCGAGTCCCCGGTTAAGCACCGGGGAACTGTTTTTT. This encodes CASCSSPRLSTGELFF.

This clonotype was picked up a small number of times. The rearrangement uses TRBV7-2 and TRBJ2-3; D is possibly TRBD2 (5 bases). This CDR3 is built from 14 residues. Trimming shortened V by 5 bases and J by 5 bases, and 14 bases separated the two germline ends. CDR1 and CDR2 (germline): SGHTA, FQGNSA. CDR3 sequence (DNA): TGTGCCAGCAGCACCGGGAACTTCGGAGATACGCAGTATTTT. Its protein product is CASSTGNFGDTQYF.

This clonotype was picked up a small number of times. This chain uses TRBV5-1 with TRBJ1-2; TRBD1 matches at 10 bases. The CDR3 sequence is 18 residues long. V was pared by 4 bases and J by 2 bases, with 14 bases of the junction left unmatched. Germline loops: CDR1 SGHRS, CDR2 YFSETQ. CDR3 in amino acids: CASSGGPGTGVINYGYTF. In DNA form, the CDR3 reads TGCGCCAGCAGCGGGGGCCCCGGGACAGGGGTCATCAACTATGGCTACACCTTC.

This clonotype was counted a few times. The chain uses TRBV7-9 and TRBJ2-5, with D possibly being TRBD2 (5 bases). The CDR3 runs 13 residues. CDR1 SEHNR and CDR2 FQNEAQ come from the germline V gene (reference sequence). Trimming cost V 3 bases and J 4 bases, with 9 bases left between them. CDR3 nucleotide sequence: TGTGCCAGCAGCTTCGGGGAGTTAGAGACCCAGTACTTC. This gives the protein CASSFGELETQYF.

This clonotype turned up a few times. The chain employs TRBV11-2 and TRBJ1-5, with unresolved D. The CDR3 has 14 residues. CDR1 is SGHAT and CDR2 is FQNNGV in the germline V gene. V was trimmed by 6 bases and J by 7 bases, leaving 16 bases between them. CDR3 nucleotides: TGTGCCAGCAGTTCTAATGGGTTGGGACAGCCCCAGCATTTT. Amino acids: CASSSNGLGQPQHF.

At least ten counts were recorded for this clonotype. The rearrangement joins TRBV10-3 to TRBJ2-1; 9 bases map to TRBD2. Germline CDR1 ENHRY, CDR2 SYGVKD. Trimming took 3 bases from V and 3 from J; bases not matched to a gene: 6. This CDR3 contains 16 residues. CDR3 in DNA: TGTGCCATCAGTGACCCGAGCGGGAGGAGCTACAATGAGCAGTTCTTC. Translating gives CAISDPSGRSYNEQFF.

The chain couples TRBV5-5 to TRBJ1-1; 8 bases line up with TRBD1. V trimming: 4 bases; J trimming: 4 bases; junction bases outside the gene matches: 9. Germline V gene lookup returns CDR1 SGHKS and CDR2 YYEKEE (reference sequence). CDR3 size: 15 residues. CDR3 nucleotides: TGTGCCAGCAGCGTCGCGCAGGGGGCGAGCACTGAAGCTTTCTTT. Its protein product is CASSVAQGASTEAFF.

The chain joins TRBV5-5 to TRBJ2-1; 11 bases match TRBD2. Germline-derived CDR1 and CDR2 are SGHKS and YYEKEE (reference sequence). The CDR3 contains 17 residues. V gave up 5 bases and J gave up 3 bases; unmatched junction bases: 10. Written as DNA, the CDR3 is TGTGCCAGCAGTTCCTCCTCCGGGACTAGCGGCTACAATGAGCAGTTCTTC. It translates to CASSSSSGTSGYNEQFF.

In its sample, this clonotype was seen many times. The chain employs TRBV4-1 and TRBJ2-1; TRBD1 matches 8 bases. The V gene end was trimmed by 3 bases and the J gene end by 8 bases; junction bases not matched to a gene: 15. CDR1 is MGHRA and CDR2 is YSYEKL in the germline V gene. The length of the CDR3 is 17 residues. Here the CDR3 reads CASSHGGGGTGNHEQFF. The CDR3 DNA reads TGCGCCAGCAGCCATGGGGGAGGCGGGACAGGTAACCATGAGCAGTTCTTC.

With regard to this clonotype: This clone may be a read error of a much larger clone one base away. This chain joins TRBV12-3 or TRBV12-4 and TRBJ2-4; 9 bases are a match to TRBD1. The J call is doubtful: the DNA matches TRBJ2-7 better. CDR3 size: 14 residues. The CDR3 reads CASGLGTGISEQYF. The CDR3 DNA follows: TGTGCCAGCGGTTTAGGGACAGGGATTAGCGAGCAGTACTTC.

This chain links TRBV5-1 with TRBJ1-1; TRBD1 aligns across 11 bases. J was trimmed by 6 bases and V by 4 bases; bases with no gene match: 5. Germline V gives CDR1 SGHRS, CDR2 YFSETQ. The CDR3 has 14 residues. DNA for the CDR3: TGCGCCAGCAGCCCCGGGACAGGGGGGGCTGAAGCTTTCTTT. Translating it yields CASSPGTGGAEAFF.

A word on this clonotype: A read error is possible here, since a much larger clone lies one base away. The V call is TRBV5-1, the J call TRBJ2-3; no definite D call. CDR1 SGHRS and CDR2 YFSETQ come from the germline V gene. There are 15 residues in the CDR3. CDR3 residues: CAGSPGRPSTDTQYF. CDR3 DNA: TGCGCCGGCAGCCCCGGCCGGCCAAGCACAGATACGCAGTATTTT.